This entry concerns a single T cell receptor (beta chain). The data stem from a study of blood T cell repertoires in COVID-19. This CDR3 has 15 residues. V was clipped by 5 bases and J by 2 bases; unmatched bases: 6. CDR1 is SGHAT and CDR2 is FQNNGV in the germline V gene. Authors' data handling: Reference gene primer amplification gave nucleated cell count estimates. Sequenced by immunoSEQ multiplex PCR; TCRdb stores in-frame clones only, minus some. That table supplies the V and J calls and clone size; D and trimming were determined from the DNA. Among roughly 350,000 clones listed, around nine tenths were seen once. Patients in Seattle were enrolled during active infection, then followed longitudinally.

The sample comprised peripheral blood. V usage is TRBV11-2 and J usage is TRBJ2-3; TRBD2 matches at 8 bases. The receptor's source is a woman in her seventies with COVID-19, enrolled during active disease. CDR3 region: CASSNSGAITDTQYF. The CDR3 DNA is TGTGCCAGCAGCAATAGCGGGGCGATCACAGATACGCAGTATTTT. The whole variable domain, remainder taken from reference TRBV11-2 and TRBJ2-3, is EAGVAQSPRYKIIEKRQSVAFWCNPISGHATLYWYQQILGQGPKLLIQFQNNGVVDDSQLPKDRFSAERLKGVDSTLKIQPAKLEDSAVYLCASSNSGAITDTQYFGPGTRLTVL.